This TCR beta chain originates from a study of cytomegalovirus exposure and HLA in healthy donors. Whole-study results and caveats: It was likely that a cluster of highly shared sequence variants was a sequencing artifact. A later analysis associated 15,000 or so TCR beta sequences with HLA alleles at a 0.05 false discovery rate.

Concerning this clone itself: Its antigen remains unknown.

The V segment lost 5 bases and the J segment 8 bases; nucleotides outside the gene matches: 12. This CDR3 contains 15 residues. Germline CDR1 is SQVTM and CDR2 is ANQGSEA. The PCR had 60 Vbeta and 13 Jbeta primers. Sequencing used immunoSEQ multiplex PCR; TCRdb keeps in-frame clones, though not all of them. The sample has over 85,000 clones, 65% to 80% seen once. Sequenced sample: PBMCs. The V call is TRBV29-1, the J call TRBJ2-1; 10 bases match TRBD2. This sequence was found in a man aged 25-40 years in good health and CMV-seropositive. Here the CDR3 DNA reads TGCAGCGTTCCCAAGGGACTAGCGCCTGGGGATGAGCAGTTCTTC. Its translation: CSVPKGLAPGDEQFF.